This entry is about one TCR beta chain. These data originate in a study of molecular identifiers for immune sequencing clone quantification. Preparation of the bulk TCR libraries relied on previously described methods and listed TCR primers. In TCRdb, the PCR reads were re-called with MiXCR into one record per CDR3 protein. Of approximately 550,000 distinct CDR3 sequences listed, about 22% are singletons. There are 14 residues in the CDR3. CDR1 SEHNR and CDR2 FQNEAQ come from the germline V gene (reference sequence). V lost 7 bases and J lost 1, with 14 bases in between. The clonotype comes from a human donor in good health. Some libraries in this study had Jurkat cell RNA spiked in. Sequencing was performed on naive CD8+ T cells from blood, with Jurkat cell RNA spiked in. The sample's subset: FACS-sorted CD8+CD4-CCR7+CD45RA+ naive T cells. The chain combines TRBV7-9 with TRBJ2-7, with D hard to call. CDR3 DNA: TGTGCCAGCACCGACCGGACGGTTTCCTACGAGCAGTACTTC. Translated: CASTDRTVSYEQYF.